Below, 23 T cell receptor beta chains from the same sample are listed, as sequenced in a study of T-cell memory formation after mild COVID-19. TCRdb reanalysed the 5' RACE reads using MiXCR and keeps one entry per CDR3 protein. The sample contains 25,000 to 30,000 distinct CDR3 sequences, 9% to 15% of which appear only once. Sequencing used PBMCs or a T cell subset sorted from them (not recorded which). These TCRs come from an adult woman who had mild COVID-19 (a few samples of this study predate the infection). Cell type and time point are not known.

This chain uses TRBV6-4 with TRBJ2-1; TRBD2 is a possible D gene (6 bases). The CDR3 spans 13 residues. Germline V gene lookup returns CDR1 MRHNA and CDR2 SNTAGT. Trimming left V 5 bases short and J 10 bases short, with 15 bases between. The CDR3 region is CASSPLGGGEQFF. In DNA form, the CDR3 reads TGTGCCAGCAGTCCACTCGGGGGAGGCGAGCAGTTCTTC.

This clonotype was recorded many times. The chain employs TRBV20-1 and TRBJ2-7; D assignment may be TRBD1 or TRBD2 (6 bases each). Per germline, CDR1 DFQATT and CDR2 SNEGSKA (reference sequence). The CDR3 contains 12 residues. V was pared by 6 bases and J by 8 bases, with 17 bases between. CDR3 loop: CSAGGQPPKQYF. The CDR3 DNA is TGCAGTGCAGGGGGGCAGCCCCCGAAGCAGTACTTC.

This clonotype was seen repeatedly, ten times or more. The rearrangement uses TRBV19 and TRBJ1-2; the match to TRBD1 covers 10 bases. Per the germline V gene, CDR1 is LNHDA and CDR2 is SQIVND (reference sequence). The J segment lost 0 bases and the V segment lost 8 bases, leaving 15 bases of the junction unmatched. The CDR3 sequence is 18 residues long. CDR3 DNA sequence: TGTGCCAGTTCCCCTCCGCTGGGGACAGGGGCATCTAACTATGGCTACACCTTC. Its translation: CASSPPLGTGASNYGYTF.

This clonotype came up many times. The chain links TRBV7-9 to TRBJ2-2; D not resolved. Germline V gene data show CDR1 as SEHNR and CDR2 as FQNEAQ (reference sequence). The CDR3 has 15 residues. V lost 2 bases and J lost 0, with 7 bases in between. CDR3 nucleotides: TGTGCCAGCAGCTTAACACGGGCGAACACCGGGGAGCTGTTTTTT. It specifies CASSLTRANTGELFF. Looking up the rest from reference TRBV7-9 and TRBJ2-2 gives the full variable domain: DTGVSQNPRHKITKRGQNVTFRCDPISEHNRLYWYRQTLGQGPEFLTYFQNEAQLEKSRLLSDRFSAERPKGSFSTLEIQRTEQGDSAMYLCASSLTRANTGELFFGEGSRLTVL.

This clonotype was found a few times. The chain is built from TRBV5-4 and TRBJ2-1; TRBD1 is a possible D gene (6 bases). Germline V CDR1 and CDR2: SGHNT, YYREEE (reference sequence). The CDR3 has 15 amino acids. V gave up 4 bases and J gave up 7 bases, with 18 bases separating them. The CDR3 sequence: CASSHRGLRGNEQFF. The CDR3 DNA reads TGTGCCAGCAGCCACCGAGGACTCAGGGGTAATGAGCAGTTCTTC. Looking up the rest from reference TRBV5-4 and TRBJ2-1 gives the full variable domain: ETGVTQSPTHLIKTRGQQVTLRCSSQSGHNTVSWYQQALGQGPQFIFQYYREEENGRGNFPPRFSGLQFPNYSSELNVNALELDDSALYLCASSHRGLRGNEQFFGPGTRLTVL.

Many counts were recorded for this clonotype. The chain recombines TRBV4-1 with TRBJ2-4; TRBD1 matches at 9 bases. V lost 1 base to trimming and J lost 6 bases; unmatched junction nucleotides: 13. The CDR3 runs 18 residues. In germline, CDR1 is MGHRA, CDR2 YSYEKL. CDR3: CASSQVEVGTGPTNIQYF. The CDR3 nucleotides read TGCGCCAGCAGCCAAGTTGAGGTTGGGACAGGGCCGACAAACATTCAGTACTTC.

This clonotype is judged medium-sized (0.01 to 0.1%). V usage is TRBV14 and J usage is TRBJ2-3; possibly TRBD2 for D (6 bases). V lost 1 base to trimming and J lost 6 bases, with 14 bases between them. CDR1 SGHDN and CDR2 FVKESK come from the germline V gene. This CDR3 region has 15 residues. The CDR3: CASSQAGEWGDTQYF. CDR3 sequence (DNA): TGTGCCAGCAGCCAAGCGGGGGAGTGGGGTGATACGCAGTATTTT.

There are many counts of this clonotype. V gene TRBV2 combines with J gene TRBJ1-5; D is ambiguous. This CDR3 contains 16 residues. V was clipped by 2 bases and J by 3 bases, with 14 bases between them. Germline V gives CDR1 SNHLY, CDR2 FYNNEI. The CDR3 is CASSEFGIGYNQPQHF. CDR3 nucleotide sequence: TGTGCCAGCAGTGAATTTGGGATAGGGTACAATCAGCCCCAGCATTTT.

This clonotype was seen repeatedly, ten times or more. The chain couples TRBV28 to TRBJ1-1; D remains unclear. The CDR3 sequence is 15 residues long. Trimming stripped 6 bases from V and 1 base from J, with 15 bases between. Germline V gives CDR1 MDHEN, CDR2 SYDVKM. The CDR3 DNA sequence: TGTGCCAGCAGAACCTCTACAGACGGGAACACTGAAGCTTTCTTT. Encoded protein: CASRTSTDGNTEAFF.

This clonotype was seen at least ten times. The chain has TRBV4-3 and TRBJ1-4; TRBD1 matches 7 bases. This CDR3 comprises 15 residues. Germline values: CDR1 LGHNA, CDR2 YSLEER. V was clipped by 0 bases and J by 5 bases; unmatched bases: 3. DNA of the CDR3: TGCGCCAGCAGCCAAGACAGGGGGGCAAATGAAAAACTGTTTTTT. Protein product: CASSQDRGANEKLFF.

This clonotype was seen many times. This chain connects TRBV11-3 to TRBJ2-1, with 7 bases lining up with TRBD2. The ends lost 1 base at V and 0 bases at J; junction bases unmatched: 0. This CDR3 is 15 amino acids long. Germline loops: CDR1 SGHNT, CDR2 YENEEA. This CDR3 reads CASSLGGGSYNEQFF. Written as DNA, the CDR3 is TGTGCCAGCAGCTTAGGGGGGGGCTCCTACAATGAGCAGTTCTTC.

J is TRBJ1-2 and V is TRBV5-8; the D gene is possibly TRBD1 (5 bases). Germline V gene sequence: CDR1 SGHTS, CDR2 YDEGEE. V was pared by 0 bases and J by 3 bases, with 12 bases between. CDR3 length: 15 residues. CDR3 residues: CASSLEGARYYGYTF. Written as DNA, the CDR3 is TGTGCCAGCAGCTTGGAAGGGGCCAGATACTATGGCTACACCTTC. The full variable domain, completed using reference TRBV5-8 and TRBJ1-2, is EAGVTQSPTHLIKTRGQQATLRCSPISGHTSVYWYQQALGLGLQFLLWYDEGEERNRGNFPPRFSGRQFPNYSSELNVNALELEDSALYLCASSLEGARYYGYTFGSGTRLTVV.

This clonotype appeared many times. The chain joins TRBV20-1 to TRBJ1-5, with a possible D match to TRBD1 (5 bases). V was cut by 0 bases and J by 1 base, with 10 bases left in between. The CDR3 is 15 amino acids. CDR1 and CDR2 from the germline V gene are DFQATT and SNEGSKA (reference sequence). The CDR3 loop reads CSAREWGISNQPQHF. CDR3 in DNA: TGCAGTGCTAGAGAGTGGGGGATAAGCAATCAGCCCCAGCATTTT.

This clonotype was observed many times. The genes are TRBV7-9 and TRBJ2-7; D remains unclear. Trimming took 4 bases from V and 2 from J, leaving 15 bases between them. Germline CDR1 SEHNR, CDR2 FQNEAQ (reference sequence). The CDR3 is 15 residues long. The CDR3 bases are TGTGCCAGCAGCTCACCGCCGGAAGTTACCTACGAGCAGTACTTC. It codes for CASSSPPEVTYEQYF.

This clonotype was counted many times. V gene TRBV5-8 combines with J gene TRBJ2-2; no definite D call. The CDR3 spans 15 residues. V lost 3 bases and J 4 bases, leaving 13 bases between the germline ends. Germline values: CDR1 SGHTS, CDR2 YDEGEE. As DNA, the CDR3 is TGTGCCAGCAGCTCGGGCGGCAGCTTCACCGGGGAGCTGTTTTTT. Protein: CASSSGGSFTGELFF.

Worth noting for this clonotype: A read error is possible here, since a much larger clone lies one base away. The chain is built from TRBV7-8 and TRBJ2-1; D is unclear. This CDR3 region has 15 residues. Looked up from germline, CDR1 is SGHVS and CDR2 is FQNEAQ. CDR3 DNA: TGTGCCAGCAGCTTCGGCCATATCTCCTTCAATGAGCAGTTCTTC. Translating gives CASSFGHISFNEQFF.

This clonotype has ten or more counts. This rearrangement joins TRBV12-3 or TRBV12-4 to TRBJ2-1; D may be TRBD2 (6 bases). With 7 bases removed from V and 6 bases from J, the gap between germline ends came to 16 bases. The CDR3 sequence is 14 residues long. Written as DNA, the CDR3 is TGTGCCAGCACCCCCGGGAGCCACGCCAATGAGCAGTTCTTC. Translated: CASTPGSHANEQFF.

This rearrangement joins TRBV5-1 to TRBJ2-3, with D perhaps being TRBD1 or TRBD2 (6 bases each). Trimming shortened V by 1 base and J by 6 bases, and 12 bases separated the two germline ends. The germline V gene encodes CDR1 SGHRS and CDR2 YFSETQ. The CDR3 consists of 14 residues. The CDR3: CASSLTGAGDTQYF. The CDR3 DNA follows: TGCGCCAGCAGCTTGACGGGGGCAGGTGATACGCAGTATTTT. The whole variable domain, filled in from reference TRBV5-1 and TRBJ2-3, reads KAGVTQTPRYLIKTRGQQVTLSCSPISGHRSVSWYQQTPGQGLQFLFEYFSETQRNKGNFPGRFSGRQFSNSRSEMNVSTLELGDSALYLCASSLTGAGDTQYFGPGTRLTVL.

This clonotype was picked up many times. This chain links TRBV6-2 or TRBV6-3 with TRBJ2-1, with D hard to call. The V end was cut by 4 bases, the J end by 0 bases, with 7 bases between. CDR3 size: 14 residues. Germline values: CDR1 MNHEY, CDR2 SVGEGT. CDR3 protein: CASSSDPSYNEQFF. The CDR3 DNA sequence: TGTGCCAGCAGTTCGGATCCCTCCTACAATGAGCAGTTCTTC.

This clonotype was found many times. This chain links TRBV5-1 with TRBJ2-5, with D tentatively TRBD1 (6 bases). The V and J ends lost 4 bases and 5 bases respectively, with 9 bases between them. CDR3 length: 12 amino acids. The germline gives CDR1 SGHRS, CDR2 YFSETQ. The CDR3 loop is CASSTGMETQYF. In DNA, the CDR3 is TGCGCCAGCAGCACAGGGATGGAGACCCAGTACTTC.

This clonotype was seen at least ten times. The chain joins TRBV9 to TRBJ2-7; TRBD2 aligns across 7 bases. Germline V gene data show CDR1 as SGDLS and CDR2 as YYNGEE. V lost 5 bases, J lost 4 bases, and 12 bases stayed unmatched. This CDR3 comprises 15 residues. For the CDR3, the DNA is TGTGCCAGCAGTTGGGGAGTGGGAGGGTCATACGAGCAGTACTTC. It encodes CASSWGVGGSYEQYF.

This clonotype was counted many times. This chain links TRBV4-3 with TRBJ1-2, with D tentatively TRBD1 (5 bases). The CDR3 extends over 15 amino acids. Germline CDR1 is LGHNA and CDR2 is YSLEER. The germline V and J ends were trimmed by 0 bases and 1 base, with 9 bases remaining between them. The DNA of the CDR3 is TGCGCCAGCAGCCAAGATGGCAGGGATAACTATGGCTACACCTTC. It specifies CASSQDGRDNYGYTF.

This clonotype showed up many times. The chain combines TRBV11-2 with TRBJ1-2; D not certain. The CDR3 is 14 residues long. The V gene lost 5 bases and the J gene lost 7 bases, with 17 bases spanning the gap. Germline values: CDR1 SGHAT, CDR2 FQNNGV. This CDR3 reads CASSLLEKRVGYTF. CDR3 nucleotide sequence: TGTGCCAGCAGCCTCCTTGAAAAACGGGTTGGCTACACCTTC.